What follows is one T cell receptor (beta chain) and its context. Per the original data handling: Counts of nucleated cells, estimated from reference gene primer amplification, were obtained. Only in-frame clones appear in the TCRdb table, and some are missing; sequencing was by immunoSEQ multiplex PCR. That table is the source of V, J and clone size, and D and trimming were worked out from the DNA. The sample records around 280,000 clones, around 85% being singletons. CDR1 is LGHNA, CDR2 YSLEER, per germline. V shed 1 base and J 0 bases; nucleotides not matched to a gene: 12. The CDR3 is 20 residues long. This entry belongs to a study of blood T cell repertoires in COVID-19. Study details: The United States, Italy and Spain were the sources of the acute and convalescent COVID-19 samples. Sample material is recorded as cDNA or gDNA derived from T cells, B-cell-depleted T cells, or PBMCs.

Sequenced sample: peripheral blood. The TCR originated in a woman aged 25 to 39 who had recovered from COVID-19. The V gene is TRBV4-3, the J gene TRBJ2-6, with 7 bases aligning to TRBD1. CDR3 amino acids: CASSQVVVMTGSSGANVLTF. CDR3 DNA: TGCGCCAGCAGCCAAGTCGTGGTTATGACAGGGAGCTCTGGGGCCAACGTCCTGACTTTC.